One T cell receptor beta chain is described in this entry. The data originate from a study of blood T cell repertoires in COVID-19. CDR1 and CDR2 from the germline V gene are SGHTA and FQGNSA. The CDR3 sequence is 13 residues long. V shed 5 bases, J shed 3 bases, and the junction held 3 bases outside the gene matches. Original handling: Using reference gene primer amplification, nucleated cell counts were estimated. Produced via immunoSEQ multiplex PCR; TCRdb's table is partial and in-frame only. D and trimming come from the DNA, and the V and J calls and clone size come from that table. The data show about 210,000 clones, with roughly 80% seen just once and about 6.9% held by the top ten.

The sample was peripheral blood. The sequence was obtained from a man between 60 and 70 years old with acute or convalescent COVID-19. The chain recombines TRBV7-2 with TRBJ1-2, with 7 bases matching TRBD1. This chain's CDR3 is CASSPGQDYGYTF. CDR3 DNA sequence: TGTGCCAGCAGCCCCGGACAGGACTATGGCTACACCTTC.